This TCR beta chain was sequenced in a study of T cells after yellow fever vaccination. In the study overall: Preparing low-cell-number fractions relied on SMART-Seq v4 Ultra Low Input. Study results and limitations: It was a small share of clonotypes that appeared in both CD4 and CD8 compartments. In post-booster samples, most primary-vaccination clones reappeared (roughly 96% CD4, over 70% CD8).

On this clonotype itself: The target antigen is unknown.

They built TCR cDNA with 5'RACE template switching, a step that put in a universal primer site and UMIs. TCRdb re-analysed the 5' RACE reads in MiXCR, keeping a single row per CDR3 protein. The sample lists about 630,000 distinct CDR3 sequences, roughly 12% occurring once. Losses at the gene ends were 5 bases for V and 5 bases for J; bases not matched to a gene: 11. The CDR3 covers 15 residues. Germline CDR1 and CDR2: MNHNS and SASEGT. The chain recombines TRBV6-1 with TRBJ2-7; 8 bases line up with TRBD2. This TCR was recovered from a man under 40 who received the YFV17D yellow fever vaccine. The sequencing used PBMCs, collected on the day of the yellow fever booster vaccination. The CDR3 loop reads CASSIRGLDRDEQYF. Written as DNA, the CDR3 is TGTGCCAGCAGTATTCGGGGACTAGATAGGGACGAGCAGTACTTC.